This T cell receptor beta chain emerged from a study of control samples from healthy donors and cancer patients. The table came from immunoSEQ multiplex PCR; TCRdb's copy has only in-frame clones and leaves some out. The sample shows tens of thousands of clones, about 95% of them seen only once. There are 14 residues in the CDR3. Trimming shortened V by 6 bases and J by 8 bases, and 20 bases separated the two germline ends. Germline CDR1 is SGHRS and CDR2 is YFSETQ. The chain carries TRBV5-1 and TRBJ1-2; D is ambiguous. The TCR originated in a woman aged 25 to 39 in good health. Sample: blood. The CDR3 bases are TGCGCCAGCACCTTATTGATGGTCGTGGAGGGCTACACCTTC. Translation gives CASTLLMVVEGYTF.